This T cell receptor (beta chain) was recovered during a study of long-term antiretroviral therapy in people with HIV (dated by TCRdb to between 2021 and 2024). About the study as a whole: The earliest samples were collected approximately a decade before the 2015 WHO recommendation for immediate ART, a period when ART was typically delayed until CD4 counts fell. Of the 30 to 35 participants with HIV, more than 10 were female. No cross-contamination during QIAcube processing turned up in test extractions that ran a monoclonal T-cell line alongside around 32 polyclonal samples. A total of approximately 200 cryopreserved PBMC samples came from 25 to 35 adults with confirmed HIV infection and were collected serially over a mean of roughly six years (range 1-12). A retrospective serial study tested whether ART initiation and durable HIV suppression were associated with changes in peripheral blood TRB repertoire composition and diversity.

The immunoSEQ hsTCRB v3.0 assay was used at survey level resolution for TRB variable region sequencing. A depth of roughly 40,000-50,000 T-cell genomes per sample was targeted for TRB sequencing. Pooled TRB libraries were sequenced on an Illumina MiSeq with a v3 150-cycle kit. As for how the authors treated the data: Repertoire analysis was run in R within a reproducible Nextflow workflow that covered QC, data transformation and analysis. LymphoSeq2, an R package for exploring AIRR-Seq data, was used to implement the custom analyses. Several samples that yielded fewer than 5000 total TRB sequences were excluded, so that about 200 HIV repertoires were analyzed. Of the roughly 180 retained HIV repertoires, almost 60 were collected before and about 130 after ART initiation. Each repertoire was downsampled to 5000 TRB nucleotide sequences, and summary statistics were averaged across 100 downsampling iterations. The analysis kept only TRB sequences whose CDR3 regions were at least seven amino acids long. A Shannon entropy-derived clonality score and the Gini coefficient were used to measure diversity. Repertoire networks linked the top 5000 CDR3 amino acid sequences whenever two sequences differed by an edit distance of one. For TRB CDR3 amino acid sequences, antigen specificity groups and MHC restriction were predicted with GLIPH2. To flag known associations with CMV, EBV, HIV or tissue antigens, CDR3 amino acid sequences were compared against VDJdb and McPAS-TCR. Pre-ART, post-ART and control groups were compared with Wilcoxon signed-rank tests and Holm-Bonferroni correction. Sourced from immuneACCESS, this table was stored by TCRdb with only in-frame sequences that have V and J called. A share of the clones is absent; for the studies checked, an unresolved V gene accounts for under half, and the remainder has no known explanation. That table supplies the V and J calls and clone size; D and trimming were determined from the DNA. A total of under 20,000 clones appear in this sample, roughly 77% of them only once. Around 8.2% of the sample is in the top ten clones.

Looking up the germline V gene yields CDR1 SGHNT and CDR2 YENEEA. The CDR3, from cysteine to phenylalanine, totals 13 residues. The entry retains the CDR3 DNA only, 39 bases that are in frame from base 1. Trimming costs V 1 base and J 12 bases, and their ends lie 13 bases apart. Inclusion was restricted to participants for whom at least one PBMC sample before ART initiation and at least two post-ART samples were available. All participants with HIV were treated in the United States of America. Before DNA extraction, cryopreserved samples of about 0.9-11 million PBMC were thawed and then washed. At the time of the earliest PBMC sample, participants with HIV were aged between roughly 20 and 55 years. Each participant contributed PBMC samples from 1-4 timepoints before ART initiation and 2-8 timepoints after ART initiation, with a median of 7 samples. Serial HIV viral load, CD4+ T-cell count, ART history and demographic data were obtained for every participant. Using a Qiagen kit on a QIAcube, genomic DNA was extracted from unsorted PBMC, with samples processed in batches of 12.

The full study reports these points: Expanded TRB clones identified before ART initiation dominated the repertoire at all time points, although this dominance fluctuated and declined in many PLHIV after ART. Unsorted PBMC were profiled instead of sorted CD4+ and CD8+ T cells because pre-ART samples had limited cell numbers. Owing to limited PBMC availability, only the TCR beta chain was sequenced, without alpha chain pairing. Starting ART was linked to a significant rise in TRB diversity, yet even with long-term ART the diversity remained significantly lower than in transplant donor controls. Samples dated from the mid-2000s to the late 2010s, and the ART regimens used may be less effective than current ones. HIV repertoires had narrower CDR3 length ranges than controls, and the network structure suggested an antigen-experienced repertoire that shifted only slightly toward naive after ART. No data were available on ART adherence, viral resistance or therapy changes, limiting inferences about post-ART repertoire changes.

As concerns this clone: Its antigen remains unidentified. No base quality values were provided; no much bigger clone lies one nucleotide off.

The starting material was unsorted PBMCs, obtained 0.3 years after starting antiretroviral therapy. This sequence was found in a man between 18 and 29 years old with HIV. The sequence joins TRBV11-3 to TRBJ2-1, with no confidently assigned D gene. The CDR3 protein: CASSLVNRGRQFF. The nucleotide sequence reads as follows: TGTGCCAGCAGCTTAGTAAACAGAGGTAGGCAGTTCTTC.